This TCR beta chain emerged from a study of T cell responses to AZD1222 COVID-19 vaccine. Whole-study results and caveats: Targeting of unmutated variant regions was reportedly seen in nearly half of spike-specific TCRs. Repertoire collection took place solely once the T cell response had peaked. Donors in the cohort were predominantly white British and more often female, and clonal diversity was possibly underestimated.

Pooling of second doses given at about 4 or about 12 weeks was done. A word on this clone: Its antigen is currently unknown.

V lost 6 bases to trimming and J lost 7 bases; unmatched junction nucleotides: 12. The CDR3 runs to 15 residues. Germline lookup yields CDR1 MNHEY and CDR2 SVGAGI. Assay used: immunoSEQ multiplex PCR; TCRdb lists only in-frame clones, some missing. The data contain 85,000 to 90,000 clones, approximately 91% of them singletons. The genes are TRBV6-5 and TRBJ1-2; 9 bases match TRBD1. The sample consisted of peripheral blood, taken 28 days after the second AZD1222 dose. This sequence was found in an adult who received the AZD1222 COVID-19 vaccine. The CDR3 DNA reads TGTGCCAGCAGGTCGAACAGGGGGCTATTATTTGGCTACACCTTC. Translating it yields CASRSNRGLLFGYTF.